This T cell receptor (beta chain) originates from a study of cytomegalovirus exposure and HLA in healthy donors. Study-level information: Of around 400 genotyped donors, 81% grouped in the Caucasian-associated ancestry cluster. Findings and caveats of the study: Productive status was seen about 90% or about 30% of the time for most TCR beta V segments in an earlier analysis.

With respect to this clone: As yet, its antigen is unknown.

This CDR3 comprises 13 residues. Germline CDR1 SGDLS, CDR2 YYNGEE. Trimming took 2 bases from V and 2 from J, leaving 7 bases between them. In the PCR, 60 Vbeta and 13 Jbeta primers were used. Original processing methods: Roughly 12 million shared chains were among some 80 million unique TCR beta chains counted in a later analysis. Only in-frame clones appear in the TCRdb table, and some are missing; sequencing was by immunoSEQ multiplex PCR. V and J calls and clone size are as listed in that table; D and trimming were resolved from the DNA. This sample yields a few hundred thousand clones, of which 80% to 95% are seen a single time; 1.7% belongs to the top ten.

The clonotype originates from a girl aged 2-9 years in good health and CMV-seronegative. V and J are TRBV9 and TRBJ2-5, with D possibly matching TRBD2 (5 bases). The sequenced material came from PBMCs. The CDR3 DNA follows: TGTGCCAGCAGCGTTAGCGAACAAGAGACCCAGTACTTC. This codes for CASSVSEQETQYF.